Included here is one TCR beta chain sequence, with context. Its antigen is as yet unknown. This sample is part of a study of cytomegalovirus exposure and HLA in healthy donors. From germline, CDR1 is MNHEY and CDR2 SMNVEV (reference sequence). J gave up 0 bases and V 8 bases, and 10 bases lay outside the gene matches. CDR3 length: 19 residues. Findings and caveats of the study: Relative to the 666-donor mean, N-insertions were reportedly fewer in an Asian-associated ancestry cluster in a later analysis. It was confirmed in vitro that a few of the CMV-associated chains were specific for CMV antigens.

PCR employed 60 Vbeta and 13 Jbeta primers. The data were produced by immunoSEQ multiplex PCR, yet TCRdb's version contains in-frame clones alone and is incomplete. The profile covers 150,000 to 200,000 clones, with about 85% appearing a single time and 0.9% to 1.2% taken by the ten largest. The J gene is TRBJ2-1, the V gene TRBV27; 16 bases fit TRBD2. The receptor comes from a boy younger than 10 in good health and CMV-seronegative. Sequences were obtained from PBMCs. The CDR3, as DNA: TGTGCCAGCCTAAGAATGGGACTAGCGGGGGGGAGCTCCTACAATGAGCAGTTCTTC. This gives the protein CASLRMGLAGGSSYNEQFF.